This T cell receptor (beta chain) is drawn from a study of shared clonotypes between healthy human individuals (dated by TCRdb to 2019 to 2021). For the wider study: The cohort comprised a couple of women and a few men aged 18 to 49 years. For each donor, CD4 naive and CD4 memory were each run on three plates, CD8 naive on two plates, and CD8 memory on one plate. To increase sequencing depth and limit assay-specific biases, TCR repertoire library preparation and sequencing were carried out by different laboratories using diverse techniques. Leukapheresis yielded between about 0.85 and 10 billion PBMCs per donor. To estimate repertoire size and how much clonotypes are shared between individuals, the study performed deep sequencing of blood TCR repertoires from roughly five healthy adults.

Study-wide conclusions, independent of this receptor: Incomplete sequencing was indicated by rarefaction of sorted-subset datasets, despite the large sequencing depth. Because the study included only a small number of donors, the genetic and exposure-history diversity represented was limited. Sampling was limited to blood, and TCR repertoires in tissue likely differ from TCR repertoires in blood. Larger estimated clonotype richness was generally found for naive subsets than for memory subsets. Pairwise subsampling led to the expectation that sequencing depth would affect the degree of clonotype sharing among donors. Higher generation probabilities were observed for clonotypes shared by all four sorted-subset donors than for non-shared clonotypes. Roughly 5% of naive CD4, 3.5% of naive CD8, 2.3% of memory CD4, and around 0.42% of memory CD8 clonotypes were shared across four donors.

Using the deep immunoSEQ assay, TCR CDR3 regions were amplified from genomic DNA by multiplex PCR. Extracted genomic DNA from each cell subset was spread evenly across all wells of several immunoSEQ 96-well plates, with each plate serving as a replicate. For sorted subsets, each replicate PCR was loaded with about 200 ng genomic DNA, equivalent to 32,000 or so T cell genomes. Purified libraries were quantified with a Qubit 3.0 fluorometer, sized on a Bioanalyzer 2100, and re-quantified with the KAPA Library Quantification kit. Every immunoSEQ 96-well plate was sequenced on a separate single-read 150-cycle Illumina NextSeq 550 flow cell. As for how the authors treated the data: Because only junctional sequences without quality scores were contained in the immunoSEQ output, filtering matching that applied to full-length reads could not be performed. Sequences were annotated with PyIR, a Python wrapper for IgBLAST v1.9, and V/J genes and CDR3 were assigned using IMGT germline references. Any read was removed if the V/J assignment was weak (E-value above 1e-6), the CDR3 was missing, or the read contained stop codons, out-of-frame junctions, or ambiguous translated residues. V3J clonotypes were defined as sequences sharing an identical inferred V gene, J gene, and CDR3 amino acid sequence. The percentage overlap between two repertoires was calculated by dividing the number of shared unique clonotypes by the size of the smaller repertoire. RTK rarefaction, the Chao1 estimator, and Recon v2.1 estimates of unobserved clonotypes were used to assess repertoire richness. Generation probabilities were computed with OLGA for all TCRbeta clonotypes obtained by the gDNA method from several donors. The table was pulled from immuneACCESS by TCRdb, which kept in-frame rearrangements only. Such tables lose some clones; where checked, under half of the loss comes from unresolved V genes, and the rest has no known cause. The V and J calls and clone size were taken over from that table, and D and trimming were inferred from the DNA. This sample has about 2 million clones in its table, and roughly 95% of those were observed once. The top ten hold 1% to 1.5% of the sample.

CD8 naive samples were CD45RO-negative cells positively selected for CCR7, giving a CD45RA+CCR7+ population that excluded TemRA cells. The donors were healthy, HIV-negative adults who had no recently reported acute infections or vaccinations. Every donor was a Caucasian adult residing in Nashville, Tennessee, USA. After blood collection by leukapheresis, PBMCs were isolated using Ficoll-Histopaque density gradient centrifugation and then cryopreserved in the vapor phase of liquid nitrogen. Analytical flow cytometry was used to check the purity and quantity of every magnetically sorted T cell population. Each sorted fraction had its genomic DNA isolated and then quantified by UV absorbance on a Nanodrop 2000c. CDR3 length: 14 amino acids, cysteine to phenylalanine. Only the CDR3 part of the read is kept: 42 bases, read in frame from the first base. V is clipped by 7 bases and J by 2 bases, and the sequence between their germline boundaries is 14 bases long. Taken from the germline V gene, the CDR1 and CDR2 loops are SGHVS and FQNEAQ.

Of note for this clone: No antigen is known for it. The record has no base qualities; no much larger clone is one base away.

This chain is built from TRBV7-8 and TRBJ1-1; the D segment cannot be called with confidence. Sequencing was carried out using naive CD8+ T cells sorted from blood. Explained via the paper, the cell subset or site label denotes: CD45RA+CCR7+. This receptor was taken from a man aged 18-30 years in good health. The CDR3 has the sequence CASTEPDGNTEAFF. The DNA sequence follows: TGTGCCAGCACCGAACCGGACGGAAACACTGAAGCTTTCTTT.